The clone carrying this T cell receptor (beta chain) turned up a few times. Its antigen is still unknown. V gave up 6 bases and J gave up 2 bases; unmatched junction bases: 12. Per germline, CDR1 SQVTM and CDR2 ANQGSEA. The CDR3 runs 16 residues. The record originates from a study of beta chain features in type 1 diabetes. Study-wide results and caveats: Sequencing from cDNA could over-represent high-TCR-expressing cells.

cDNA synthesis used the whole RNA isolate, giving expressed TCRB sequences. Several million reads were obtained on average from naive, central memory and regulatory T cell samples. TCRdb keeps only in-frame clones here, not all; method: immunoSEQ multiplex PCR. Of 150,000 or so clones listed, approximately 9% are singletons. Using CD45RO/CCR7/CD25/CD127/CD95/CD27, CD4+ naive, central memory, regulatory and stem cell-like memory cells were sorted. The sequence was collected from a woman aged 18-29 years in good health. Sequences were obtained from central memory CD4+ T cells from blood. V and J are TRBV29-1 and TRBJ1-2; the match to TRBD1 covers 10 bases. The CDR3 sequence is CSVRGTGVMTNYGYTF. The CDR3 DNA follows: TGCAGCGTCCGGGGGACAGGGGTTATGACGAACTATGGCTACACCTTC. The entire variable domain, with the rest obtained from reference TRBV29-1 and TRBJ1-2, is as follows: SAVISQKPSRDICQRGTSLTIQCQVDSQVTMMFWYRQQPGQSLTLIATANQGSEATYESGFVIDKFPISRPNLTFSTLTVSNMSPEDSSIYLCSVRGTGVMTNYGYTFGSGTRLTVV.